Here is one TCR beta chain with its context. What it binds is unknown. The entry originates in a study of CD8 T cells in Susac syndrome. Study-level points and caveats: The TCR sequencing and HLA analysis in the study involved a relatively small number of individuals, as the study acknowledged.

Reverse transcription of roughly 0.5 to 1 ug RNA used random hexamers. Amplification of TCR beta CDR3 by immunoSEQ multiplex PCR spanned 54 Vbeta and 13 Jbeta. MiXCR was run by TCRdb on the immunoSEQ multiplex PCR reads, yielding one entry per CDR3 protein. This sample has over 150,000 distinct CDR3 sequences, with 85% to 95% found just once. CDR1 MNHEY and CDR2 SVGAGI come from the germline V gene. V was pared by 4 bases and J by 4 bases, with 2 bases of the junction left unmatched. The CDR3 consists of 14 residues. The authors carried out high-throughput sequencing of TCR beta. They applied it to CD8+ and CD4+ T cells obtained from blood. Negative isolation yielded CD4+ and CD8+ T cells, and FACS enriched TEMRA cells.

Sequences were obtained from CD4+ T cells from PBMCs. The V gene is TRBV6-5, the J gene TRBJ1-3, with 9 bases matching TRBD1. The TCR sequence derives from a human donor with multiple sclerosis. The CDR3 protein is CASSSTGGGNTIYF. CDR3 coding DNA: TGTGCCAGCAGTTCCACAGGGGGCGGAAACACCATATATTTT.